This entry is about one TCR beta chain. What it binds is not known. TCRdb used MiXCR to reprocess the RT-PCR reads, holding one entry per CDR3 protein. The sample consists of over 650,000 distinct CDR3 sequences, under 20% of them appearing once. This specimen comes from a study of response to subunit inactivated influenza vaccine. Study conclusions and caveats: It was the authors' suggestion that each seasonal influenza vaccination recruits few new T cells.

CDR3 length equals 13 residues. V trimming: 6 bases; J trimming: 3 bases; junction bases outside the gene matches: 5. CDR1 is DFQATT and CDR2 is SNEGSKA in the germline V gene (reference sequence). The sequenced sample was PBMCs from blood, obtained 5 days after vaccination. The receptor's source is a man over 45 who received an inactivated influenza vaccine. The gene calls are TRBV20-1 and TRBJ2-5, with TRBD1 matching over 9 bases. CDR3 DNA: TGCAGTGCCGTTGGGACAGGGAAAGAGACCCAGTACTTC. Amino acids: CSAVGTGKETQYF.